The 9 T cell receptor beta chains in this list originate from one sample, sequenced in a study of cytotoxic CD8 clonotypes in ibrutinib-treated CLL. TCRdb keeps only in-frame clones here, not all; method: immunoSEQ multiplex PCR. The sample has a few hundred thousand clones; about 80% are singletons. The sequencing used PBMCs, collected before ibrutinib treatment. The receptors were sampled from a human donor with chronic lymphocytic leukemia.

As DNA, the CDR3 is TGCGCCAGCAGATCCGGACGCTTTGAAAAACTGTTTTTT. Encoded protein: CASRSGRFEKLFF. The V gene is TRBV5-1, the J gene TRBJ1-4; no clear D. Germline values: CDR1 SGHRS, CDR2 YFSETQ. The CDR3 totals 13 residues. V was trimmed by 5 bases and J by 7 bases, leaving 12 bases between them.

The V gene is TRBV6-1, the J gene TRBJ2-7; TRBD2 matches 8 bases. CDR3 length: 15 residues. Trimming cost V 3 bases and J 4 bases; bases outside gene matches: 8. The germline gives CDR1 MNHNS, CDR2 SASEGT. CDR3 residues: CASSDRTSGEYEQYF. In DNA form, the CDR3 reads TGTGCCAGCAGTGATCGCACTAGCGGAGAGTACGAGCAGTACTTC.

This clone has just a few counts. V is TRBV6-1 and J is TRBJ1-5; D gene ambiguous. V dropped 3 bases and J dropped 5 bases, with 11 bases sitting between them. CDR1 is MNHNS, CDR2 SASEGT, per germline. The CDR3 consists of 14 residues. The CDR3 here is CASSEGGRDQPQHF. DNA for the CDR3: TGTGCCAGCAGTGAGGGAGGGAGGGATCAGCCCCAGCATTTT.

The V and J genes are TRBV27 and TRBJ2-2; D assignment may be TRBD1 or TRBD2 (7 bases each). Trimming pared 3 bases from V and 5 bases from J, leaving 22 bases between. Germline-derived CDR1 and CDR2 are MNHEY and SMNVEV (reference sequence). CDR3 length: 18 amino acids. The CDR3: CASSLRGLLRGGTGELFF. Written as DNA, the CDR3 is TGTGCCAGCAGTTTGAGGGGGCTACTGCGGGGAGGGACCGGGGAGCTGTTTTTT.

The chain combines TRBV5-1 with TRBJ1-4; D call uncertain. Deletions cut 4 bases from V and 9 bases from J, with 13 bases between. Germline assignment: CDR1 SGHRS and CDR2 YFSETQ. The CDR3 spans 13 residues. CDR3 amino acids: CASSLDGGQKLFF. CDR3 bases: TGCGCCAGCAGCCTGGACGGCGGCCAAAAACTGTTTTTT.

The chain employs TRBV23-1 and TRBJ2-7; TRBD2 aligns across 7 bases. TRBV23-1 is noted as an ORF with a role that remains uncertain. The trim removed 0 bases at V and 1 base at J, leaving 15 bases unmatched. CDR3 length: 19 residues. The CDR3 bases are TGCGCCAGCAGTCAATCATTAGGTTTTCGGCAGGGAGGGTCCTACGAGCAGTACTTC. This codes for CASSQSLGFRQGGSYEQYF.

This rearrangement joins TRBV11-2 to TRBJ1-4, with TRBD1 matching 7 bases. There are 16 residues in the CDR3. Germline V gene data show CDR1 as SGHAT and CDR2 as FQNNGV. The trim removed 2 bases at V and 11 bases at J, leaving 14 bases unmatched. The CDR3 DNA reads as TGTGCCAGCAGCTTAACGGCAGGACAGGTCGCTTTGAAACTGTTTTTT. Translation gives CASSLTAGQVALKLFF.

The chain's CDR3 is CASSQGQLRSNYGYTF. The CDR3, as DNA: TGCGCCAGCAGCCAAGGCCAGTTGAGATCTAACTATGGCTACACCTTC. V gene TRBV4-3 combines with J gene TRBJ1-2; D is ambiguous. Deletions cut 1 base from V and 0 bases from J, with 12 bases between. The germline V gene encodes CDR1 LGHNA and CDR2 YSLEER. The CDR3 spans 16 residues.

This clone was counted a few times. The rearrangement joins TRBV7-6 to TRBJ2-1; D call uncertain. The CDR3 spans 14 residues. The germline CDR1 and CDR2 sequences are SGHVS and FNYEAQ. V dropped 7 bases and J dropped 0 bases, with 10 bases sitting between them. CDR3 region: CASNNGLSYNEQFF. The DNA for the CDR3 is TGTGCCAGCAACAACGGCCTCTCCTACAATGAGCAGTTCTTC.